This TCR beta chain was captured in a study of memory CD4+ T cells and cytomegalovirus serostatus. About the research overall: Healthy Belgian adult donors included roughly ten CMV-positive and 24 CMV-negative people.

Single viable CD3+CD4+CD8-CD45RO+ cells were sorted as the memory CD4+ T cells. Study results and caveats: Median bootstrapped AUC for CMV status was about 0.95 originally, around 0.91 US-trained. CD4+ memory repertoires contained about 40% of the roughly 160 reported CMV TCRbeta sequences.

As concerns this clone: The target antigen is unknown.

After removal of 5 bases from V and 4 bases from J, the junction contained 13 bases not matched to a gene. Per germline, CDR1 SEHNR and CDR2 FQNEAQ (reference sequence). CDR3 length equals 16 residues. As handled by the study authors: Out-of-frame sequences were removed, leaving 2,000,000 or so distinct TCRbeta sequences. Assay: immunoSEQ multiplex PCR; the TCRdb copy retains only in-frame clones and omits some. V, J and clone size were drawn from that table, and D and trimming were deduced from the DNA. The sample yields approximately 61,000 clones, about three quarters seen once. This rearrangement joins TRBV7-9 to TRBJ1-1, with 7 bases identical to TRBD1. Sequencing was carried out using memory CD4+ T cells from blood. The sequence derives from an adult in good health and CMV-seronegative. Some clones in this sample may be carry-over from other donors' samples. CDR3 in DNA: TGTGCCAGCAGCCCCCGGACAGGTCGCGGAGCCACTGAAGCTTTCTTT. Translation: CASSPRTGRGATEAFF.